Reported below is one T cell receptor (beta chain). This entry is derived from a study of cytomegalovirus exposure and HLA in healthy donors. V was trimmed by 4 bases and J by 1 base, leaving 8 bases between them. The CDR3 consists of 13 residues. From germline, CDR1 is SNHLY and CDR2 FYNNEI. The PCR made use of 60 Vbeta and 13 Jbeta primers. This table comes from immunoSEQ multiplex PCR, and its TCRdb copy is limited to in-frame clones, with some not included. The sample carries roughly 180,000 clones, approximately 78% recorded once. What was sequenced was PBMCs. J is TRBJ2-7 and V is TRBV2, with D possibly TRBD2 on 5 matching bases. This TCR was recovered from a male donor in good health and CMV-seronegative. CDR3 nucleotides: TGTGCCAGCAGTGCCGCGGGTTCCTACGAGCAGTACTTC. Residues: CASSAAGSYEQYF.